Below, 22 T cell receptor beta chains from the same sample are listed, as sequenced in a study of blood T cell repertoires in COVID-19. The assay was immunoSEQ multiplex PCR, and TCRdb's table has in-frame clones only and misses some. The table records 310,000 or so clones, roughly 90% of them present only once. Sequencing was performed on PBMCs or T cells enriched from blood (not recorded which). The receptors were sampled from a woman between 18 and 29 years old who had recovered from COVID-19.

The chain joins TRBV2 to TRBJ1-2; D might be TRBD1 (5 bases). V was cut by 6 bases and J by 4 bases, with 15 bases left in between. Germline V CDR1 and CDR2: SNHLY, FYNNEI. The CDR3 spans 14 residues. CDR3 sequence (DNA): TGTGCCAGCAGCGGGGACCCGGGGGGCTATGGCTACACCTTC. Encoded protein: CASSGDPGGYGYTF.

The CDR3 sequence is CASSSRGVTQYF. The CDR3 coding sequence is TGTGCCAGCAGCTCACGGGGGGTTACGCAGTATTTT. The chain uses TRBV5-4 and TRBJ2-3; 7 positions match TRBD2. Germline assignment: CDR1 SGHNT and CDR2 YYREEE (reference sequence). V dropped 3 bases and J dropped 8; count of bases not matched to a gene: 3. The CDR3 runs to 12 residues.

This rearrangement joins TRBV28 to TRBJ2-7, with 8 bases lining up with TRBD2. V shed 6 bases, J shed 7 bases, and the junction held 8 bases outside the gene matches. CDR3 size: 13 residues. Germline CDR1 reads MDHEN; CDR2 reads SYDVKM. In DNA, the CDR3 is TGTGCCAGCAGACCGGGACTAGAGGGTGAGCAGTACTTC. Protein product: CASRPGLEGEQYF.

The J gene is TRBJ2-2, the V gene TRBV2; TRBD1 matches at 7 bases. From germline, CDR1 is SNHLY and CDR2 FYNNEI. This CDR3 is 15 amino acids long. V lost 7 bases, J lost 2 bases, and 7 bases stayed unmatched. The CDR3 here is CASKPGQPNTGELFF. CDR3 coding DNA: TGTGCCAGCAAACCGGGACAGCCAAACACCGGGGAGCTGTTTTTT. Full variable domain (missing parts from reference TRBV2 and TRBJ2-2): EPEVTQTPSHQVTQMGQEVILRCVPISNHLYFYWYRQILGQKVEFLVSFYNNEISEKSEIFDDQFSVERPDGSNFTLKIRSTKLEDSAMYFCASKPGQPNTGELFFGEGSRLTVL.

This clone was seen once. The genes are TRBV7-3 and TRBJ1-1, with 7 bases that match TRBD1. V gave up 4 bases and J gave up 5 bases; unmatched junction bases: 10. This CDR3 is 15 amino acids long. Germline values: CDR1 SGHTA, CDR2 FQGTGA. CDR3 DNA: TGTGCCAGCAGCTCCCAGGGGGAGGTACGAACTGAAGCTTTCTTT. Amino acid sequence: CASSSQGEVRTEAFF. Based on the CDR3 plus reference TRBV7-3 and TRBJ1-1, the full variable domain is GAGVSQTPSNKVTEKGKYVELRCDPISGHTALYWYRQSLGQGPEFLIYFQGTGAADDSGLPNDRFFAVRPEGSVSTLKIQRTERGDSAVYLCASSSQGEVRTEAFFGQGTRLTVV.

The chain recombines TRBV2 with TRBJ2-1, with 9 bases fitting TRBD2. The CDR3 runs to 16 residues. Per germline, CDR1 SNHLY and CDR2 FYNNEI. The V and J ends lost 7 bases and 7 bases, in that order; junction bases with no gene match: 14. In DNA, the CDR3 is TGTGCCAGCACCAAGCTGGGCGGGGGGGCCGGTAATGAGCAGTTCTTC. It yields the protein CASTKLGGGAGNEQFF.

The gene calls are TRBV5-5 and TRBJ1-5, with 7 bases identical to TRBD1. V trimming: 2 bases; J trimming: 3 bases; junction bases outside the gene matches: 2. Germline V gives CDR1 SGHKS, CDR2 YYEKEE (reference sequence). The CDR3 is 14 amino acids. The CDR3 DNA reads TGTGCCAGCAGCTTAGGACAGGACAATCAGCCCCAGCATTTT. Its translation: CASSLGQDNQPQHF.

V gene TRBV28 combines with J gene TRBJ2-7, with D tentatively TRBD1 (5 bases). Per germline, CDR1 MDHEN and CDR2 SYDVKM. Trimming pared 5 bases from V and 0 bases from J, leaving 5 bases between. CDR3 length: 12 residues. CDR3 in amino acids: CASSDSSYEQYF. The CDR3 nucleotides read TGTGCCAGCAGTGACAGCTCCTACGAGCAGTACTTC.

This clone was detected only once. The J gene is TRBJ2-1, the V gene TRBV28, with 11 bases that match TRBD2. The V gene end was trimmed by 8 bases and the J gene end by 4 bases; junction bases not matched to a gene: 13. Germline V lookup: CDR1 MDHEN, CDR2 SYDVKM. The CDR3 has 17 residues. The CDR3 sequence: CASAVPGLAANYNEQFF. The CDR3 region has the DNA TGTGCCAGCGCCGTCCCGGGACTAGCGGCCAATTACAATGAGCAGTTCTTC.

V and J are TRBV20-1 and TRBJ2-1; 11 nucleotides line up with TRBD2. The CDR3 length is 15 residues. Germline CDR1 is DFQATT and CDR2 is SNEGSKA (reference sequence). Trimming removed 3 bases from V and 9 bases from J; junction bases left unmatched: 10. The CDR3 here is CSASGPASGRSEQFF. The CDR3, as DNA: TGCAGTGCTAGTGGTCCAGCTAGCGGGAGGAGTGAGCAGTTCTTC.

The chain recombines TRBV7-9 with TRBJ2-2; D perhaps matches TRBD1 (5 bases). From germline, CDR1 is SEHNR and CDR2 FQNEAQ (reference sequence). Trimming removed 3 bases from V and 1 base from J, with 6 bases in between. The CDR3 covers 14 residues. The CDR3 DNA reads TGTGCCAGCAGCTTCGACAGGAACACCGGGGAGCTGTTTTTT. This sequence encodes CASSFDRNTGELFF.

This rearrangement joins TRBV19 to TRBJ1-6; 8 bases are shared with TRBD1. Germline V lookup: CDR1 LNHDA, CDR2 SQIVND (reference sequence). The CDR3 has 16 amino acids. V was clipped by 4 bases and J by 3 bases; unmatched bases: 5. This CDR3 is CASSTRQGNYNSPLHF. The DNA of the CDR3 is TGTGCCAGTAGTACCCGACAGGGGAACTATAATTCACCCCTCCACTTT.

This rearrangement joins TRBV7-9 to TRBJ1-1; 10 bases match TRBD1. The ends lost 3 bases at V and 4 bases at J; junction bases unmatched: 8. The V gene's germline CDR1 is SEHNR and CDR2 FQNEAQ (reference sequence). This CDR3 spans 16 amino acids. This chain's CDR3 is CASSFPRQGAFTEAFF. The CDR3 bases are TGTGCCAGCAGCTTCCCGCGACAGGGGGCCTTCACTGAAGCTTTCTTT.

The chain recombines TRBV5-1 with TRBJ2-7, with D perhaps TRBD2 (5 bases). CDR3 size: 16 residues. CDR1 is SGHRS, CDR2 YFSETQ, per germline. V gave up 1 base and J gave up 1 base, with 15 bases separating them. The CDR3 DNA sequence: TGCGCCAGCAGCTTGTGGTCACCCCCGGGGTCCTACGAGCAGTACTTC. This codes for CASSLWSPPGSYEQYF.

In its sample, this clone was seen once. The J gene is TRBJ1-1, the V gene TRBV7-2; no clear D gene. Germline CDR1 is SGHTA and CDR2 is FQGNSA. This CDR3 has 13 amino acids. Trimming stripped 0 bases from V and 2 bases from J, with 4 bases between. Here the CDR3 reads CASSLALNTEAFF. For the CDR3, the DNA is TGTGCCAGCAGCTTAGCTCTAAACACTGAAGCTTTCTTT.

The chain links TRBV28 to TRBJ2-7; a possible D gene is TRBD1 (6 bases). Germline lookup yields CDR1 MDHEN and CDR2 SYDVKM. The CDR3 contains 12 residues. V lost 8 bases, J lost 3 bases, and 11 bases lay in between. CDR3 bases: TGTGCCAGCGTCTCCAGGGGCTACGAGCAGTACTTC. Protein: CASVSRGYEQYF.

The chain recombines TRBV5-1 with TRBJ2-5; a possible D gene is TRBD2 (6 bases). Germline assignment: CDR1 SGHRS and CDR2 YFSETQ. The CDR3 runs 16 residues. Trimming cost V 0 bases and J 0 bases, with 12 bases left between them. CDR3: CASSLGSGLYQETQYF. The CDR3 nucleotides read TGCGCCAGCAGCTTGGGTAGCGGACTGTACCAAGAGACCCAGTACTTC. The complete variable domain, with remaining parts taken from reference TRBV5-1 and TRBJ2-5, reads KAGVTQTPRYLIKTRGQQVTLSCSPISGHRSVSWYQQTPGQGLQFLFEYFSETQRNKGNFPGRFSGRQFSNSRSEMNVSTLELGDSALYLCASSLGSGLYQETQYFGPGTRLLVL.

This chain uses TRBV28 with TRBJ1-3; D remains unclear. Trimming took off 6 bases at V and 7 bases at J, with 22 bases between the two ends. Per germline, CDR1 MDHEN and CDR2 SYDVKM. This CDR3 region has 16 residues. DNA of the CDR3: TGTGCCAGCAGCTCTACATTCGGCGGGTTTGGGAACACCATATATTTT. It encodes CASSSTFGGFGNTIYF.

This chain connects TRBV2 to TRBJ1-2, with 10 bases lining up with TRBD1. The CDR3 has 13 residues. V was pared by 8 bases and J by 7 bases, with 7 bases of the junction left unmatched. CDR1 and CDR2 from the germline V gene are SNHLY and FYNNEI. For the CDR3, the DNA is TGTGCCAGCGGCCGGGACAGGGGTATTGGCTACACCTTC. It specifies CASGRDRGIGYTF.

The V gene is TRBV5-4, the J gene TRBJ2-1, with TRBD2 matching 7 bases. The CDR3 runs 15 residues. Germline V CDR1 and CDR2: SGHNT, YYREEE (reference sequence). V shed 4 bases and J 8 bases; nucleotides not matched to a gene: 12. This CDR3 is CASSPGLGASDEQFF. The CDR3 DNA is TGTGCCAGCAGCCCCGGACTAGGGGCTAGCGATGAGCAGTTCTTC.

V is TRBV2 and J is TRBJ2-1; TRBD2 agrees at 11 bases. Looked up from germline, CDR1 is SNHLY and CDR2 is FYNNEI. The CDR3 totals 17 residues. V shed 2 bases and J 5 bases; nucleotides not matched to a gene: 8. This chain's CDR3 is CASSEPSTSGGNNEQFF. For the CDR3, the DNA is TGTGCCAGCAGTGAACCCTCTACTAGCGGGGGAAACAATGAGCAGTTCTTC.

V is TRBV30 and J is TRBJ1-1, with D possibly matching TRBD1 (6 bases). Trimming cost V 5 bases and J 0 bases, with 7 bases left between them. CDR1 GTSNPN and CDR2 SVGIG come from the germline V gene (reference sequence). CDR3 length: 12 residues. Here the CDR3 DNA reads TGTGCCTGGGACAGGATGAACACTGAAGCTTTCTTT. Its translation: CAWDRMNTEAFF.